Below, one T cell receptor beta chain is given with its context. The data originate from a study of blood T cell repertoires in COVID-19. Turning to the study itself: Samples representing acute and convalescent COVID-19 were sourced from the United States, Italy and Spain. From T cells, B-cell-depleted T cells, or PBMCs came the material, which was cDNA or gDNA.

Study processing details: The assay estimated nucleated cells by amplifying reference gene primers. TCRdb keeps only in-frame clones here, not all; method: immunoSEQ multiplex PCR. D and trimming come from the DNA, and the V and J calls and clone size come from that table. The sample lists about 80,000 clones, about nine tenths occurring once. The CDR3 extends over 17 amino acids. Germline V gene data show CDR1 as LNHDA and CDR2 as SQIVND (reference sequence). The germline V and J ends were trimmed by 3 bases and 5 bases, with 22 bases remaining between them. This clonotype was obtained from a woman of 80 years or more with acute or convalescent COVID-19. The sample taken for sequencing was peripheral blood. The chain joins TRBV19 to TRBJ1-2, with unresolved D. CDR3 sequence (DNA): TGTGCCAGTAGTATTAGGACCGGCCCAGCGGGTAAATATGGCTACACCTTC. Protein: CASSIRTGPAGKYGYTF.